A single sample is the source of the 9 T cell receptor beta chains below, sequenced in a study of shared clonotypes between healthy human individuals. Libraries were prepared by immunoSEQ multiplex PCR; TCRdb keeps only in-frame clonotypes and omits some of them. The sample records roughly 300,000 clones, around 86% being singletons. The sequencing input was memory CD8+ T cells sorted from blood. Subset here: CD45RO+ cells pooled with CCR7-negative TemRA cells. These receptors came from a young man in good health.

The CDR3 sequence: CASSEYRERSYEQYF. The CDR3 nucleotides are TGCGCCAGCAGTGAGTACAGGGAAAGGTCCTACGAGCAGTACTTC. The chain is built from TRBV10-1 and TRBJ2-7, with D tentatively TRBD1 (6 bases). Germline CDR1 and CDR2: WNHNN and SYGVQD (reference sequence). The CDR3 loop spans 15 amino acids. Trimming took off 1 base at V and 1 base at J, with 11 bases between the two ends.

The chain combines TRBV7-9 with TRBJ2-3, with 9 positions matching TRBD2. Looked up from germline, CDR1 is SEHNR and CDR2 is FQNEAQ (reference sequence). CDR3 size: 15 residues. The V gene end was trimmed by 5 bases and the J gene end by 3 bases; junction bases not matched to a gene: 6. The CDR3 DNA follows: TGTGCCAGCAGCATCTCTAGCGGGGAGACAGATACGCAGTATTTT. As protein: CASSISSGETDTQYF.

J is TRBJ2-7 and V is TRBV25-1, with 7 bases aligning to TRBD2. Germline assignment: CDR1 MGHDK and CDR2 SYGVNS. The CDR3 loop spans 12 amino acids. With V trimmed by 5 bases and J by 4 bases, 2 bases remained unmatched. CDR3 loop: CASSPGGYEQYF. In DNA form, the CDR3 reads TGTGCCAGCAGTCCGGGGGGATACGAGCAGTACTTC.

The genes are TRBV6-5 and TRBJ1-2; D is ambiguous. The CDR3 has 15 residues. The V end lost 4 bases, the J end lost 5 bases, and 17 bases lay between the germline ends. Germline assignment: CDR1 MNHEY and CDR2 SVGAGI. As DNA, the CDR3 is TGTGCCAGCAGTTTCACGGACCTTCCCCTTTATGGCTACACCTTC. Residues: CASSFTDLPLYGYTF.

The chain links TRBV5-1 to TRBJ2-7, with a possible D match to TRBD2 (6 bases). This CDR3 has 13 amino acids. CDR1 is SGHRS, CDR2 YFSETQ, per germline. The V end lost 5 bases, the J end lost 5 bases, and 14 bases lay between the germline ends. CDR3 sequence reads: CASSWRGENEQYF. The CDR3 nucleotides are TGCGCCAGCAGTTGGAGGGGAGAGAACGAGCAGTACTTC.

The chain uses TRBV6-1 and TRBJ2-7; TRBD2 matches 9 bases. The V gene end was trimmed by 0 bases and the J gene end by 5 bases; junction bases not matched to a gene: 5. Germline V gives CDR1 MNHNS, CDR2 SASEGT. This CDR3 region has 15 residues. For the CDR3, the DNA is TGTGCCAGCAGTGAAGCGGTAGCGGGAGCCCACGAGCAGTACTTC. It specifies CASSEAVAGAHEQYF.

The chain recombines TRBV9 with TRBJ2-7, with 7 bases lining up with TRBD1. Germline CDR1 reads SGDLS; CDR2 reads YYNGEE. J was trimmed by 5 bases and V by 0 bases; bases with no gene match: 8. The CDR3 runs 15 residues. In DNA, the CDR3 is TGTGCCAGCAGCGTAGAGGGGGCTTCGACAAACGAGCAGTACTTC. Translated: CASSVEGASTNEQYF. Variable domain in full (rest from reference TRBV9 and TRBJ2-7): DSGVTQTPKHLITATGQRVTLRCSPRSGDLSVYWYQQSLDQGLQFLIQYYNGEERAKGNILERFSAQQFPDLHSELNLSSLELGDSALYFCASSVEGASTNEQYFGPGTRLTVT.

The V and J genes are TRBV7-3 and TRBJ1-2; D might be TRBD1 (5 bases). The V gene lost 0 bases and the J gene lost 6 bases, with 17 bases spanning the gap. The CDR3 consists of 16 residues. Germline V gene data show CDR1 as SGHTA and CDR2 as FQGTGA. CDR3: CASSLTARADTDGYTF. CDR3 DNA sequence: TGTGCCAGCAGCTTAACAGCCAGGGCCGACACGGATGGCTACACCTTC.

V gene TRBV4-3 combines with J gene TRBJ1-3; TRBD1 might be the D (6 bases). V dropped 3 bases and J dropped 4 bases, with 13 bases sitting between them. This CDR3 comprises 15 residues. Germline V CDR1 and CDR2: LGHNA, YSLEER. CDR3 coding DNA: TGCGCCAGCAGCCAGAGAATGGGACAAGGAAACACCATATATTTT. This sequence encodes CASSQRMGQGNTIYF.